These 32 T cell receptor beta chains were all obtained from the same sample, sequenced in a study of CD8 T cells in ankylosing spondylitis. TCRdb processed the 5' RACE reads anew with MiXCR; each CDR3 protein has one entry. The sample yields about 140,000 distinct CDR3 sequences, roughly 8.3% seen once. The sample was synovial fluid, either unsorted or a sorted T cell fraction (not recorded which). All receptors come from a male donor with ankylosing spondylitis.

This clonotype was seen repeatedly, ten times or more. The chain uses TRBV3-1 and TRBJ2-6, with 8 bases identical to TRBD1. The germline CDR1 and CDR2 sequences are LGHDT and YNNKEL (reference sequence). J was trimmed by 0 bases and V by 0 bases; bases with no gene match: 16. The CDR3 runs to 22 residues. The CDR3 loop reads CASSQDPYTGTGFSSGANVLTF. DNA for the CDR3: TGTGCCAGCAGCCAAGATCCATATACAGGGACAGGTTTTTCCTCTGGGGCCAACGTCCTGACTTTC.

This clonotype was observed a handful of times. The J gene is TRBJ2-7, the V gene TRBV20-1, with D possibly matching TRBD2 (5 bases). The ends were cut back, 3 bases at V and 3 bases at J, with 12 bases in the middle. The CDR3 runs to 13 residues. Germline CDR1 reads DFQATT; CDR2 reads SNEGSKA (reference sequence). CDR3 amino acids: CSARWEPLYEQYF. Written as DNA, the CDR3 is TGCAGTGCTAGGTGGGAGCCCCTCTACGAGCAGTACTTC.

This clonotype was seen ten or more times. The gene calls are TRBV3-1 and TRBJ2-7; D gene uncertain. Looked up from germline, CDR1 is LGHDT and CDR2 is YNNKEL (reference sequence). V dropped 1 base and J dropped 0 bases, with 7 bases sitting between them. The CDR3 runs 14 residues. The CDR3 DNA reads TGTGCCAGCAGCCAAGGTCTCCACTCCTACGAGCAGTACTTC. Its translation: CASSQGLHSYEQYF.

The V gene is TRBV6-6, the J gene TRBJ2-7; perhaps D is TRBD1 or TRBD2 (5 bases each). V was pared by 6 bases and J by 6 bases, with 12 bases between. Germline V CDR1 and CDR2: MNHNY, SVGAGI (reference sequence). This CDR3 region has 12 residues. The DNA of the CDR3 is TGTGCCAGCAGCCCCGGGGACCGCGAGCAGTACTTC. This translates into CASSPGDREQYF.

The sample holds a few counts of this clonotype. The CDR3 DNA reads TGTGCCAGCAGCTTCGGACTAGCTGGTGAGCAGTTCTTC. Its protein is CASSFGLAGEQFF. The V and J genes are TRBV7-3 and TRBJ2-1; 8 positions agree with TRBD2. The CDR3 has 13 residues. V trimming: 3 bases; J trimming: 9 bases; junction bases outside the gene matches: 4. CDR1 SGHTA and CDR2 FQGTGA come from the germline V gene.

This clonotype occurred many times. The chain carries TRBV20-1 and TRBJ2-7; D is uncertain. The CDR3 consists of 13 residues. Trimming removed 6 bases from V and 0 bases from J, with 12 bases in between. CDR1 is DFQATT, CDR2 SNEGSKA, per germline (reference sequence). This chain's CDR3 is CSAFKGSSYEQYF. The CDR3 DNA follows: TGCAGTGCCTTCAAGGGTTCCTCCTACGAGCAGTACTTC.

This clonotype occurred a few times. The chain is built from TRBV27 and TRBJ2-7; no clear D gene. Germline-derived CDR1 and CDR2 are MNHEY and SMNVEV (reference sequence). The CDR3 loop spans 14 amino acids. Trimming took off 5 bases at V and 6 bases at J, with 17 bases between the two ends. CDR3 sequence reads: CASSPFGRYSEQYF. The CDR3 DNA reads TGTGCCAGCAGTCCATTTGGCAGGTATAGCGAGCAGTACTTC.

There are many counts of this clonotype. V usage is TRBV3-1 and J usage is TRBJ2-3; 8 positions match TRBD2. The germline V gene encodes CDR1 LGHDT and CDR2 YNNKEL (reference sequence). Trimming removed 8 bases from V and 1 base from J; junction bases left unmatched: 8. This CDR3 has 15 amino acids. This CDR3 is CASESLAGGTDTQYF. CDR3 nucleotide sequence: TGTGCCAGCGAATCCCTAGCGGGCGGCACAGATACGCAGTATTTT.

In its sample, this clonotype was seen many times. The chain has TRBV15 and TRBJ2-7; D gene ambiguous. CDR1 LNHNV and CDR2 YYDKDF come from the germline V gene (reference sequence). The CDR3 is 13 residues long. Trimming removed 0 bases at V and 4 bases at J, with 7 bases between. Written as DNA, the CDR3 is TGTGCCACCAGCAGAGACGAGGCATACGAGCAGTACTTC. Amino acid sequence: CATSRDEAYEQYF.

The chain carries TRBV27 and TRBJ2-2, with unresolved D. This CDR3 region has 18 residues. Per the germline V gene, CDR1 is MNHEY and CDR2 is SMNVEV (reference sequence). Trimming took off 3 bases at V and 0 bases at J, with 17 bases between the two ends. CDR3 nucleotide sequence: TGTGCCAGCAGTTTGATGGTCGGGCCGCTAGCGAACACCGGGGAGCTGTTTTTT. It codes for CASSLMVGPLANTGELFF.

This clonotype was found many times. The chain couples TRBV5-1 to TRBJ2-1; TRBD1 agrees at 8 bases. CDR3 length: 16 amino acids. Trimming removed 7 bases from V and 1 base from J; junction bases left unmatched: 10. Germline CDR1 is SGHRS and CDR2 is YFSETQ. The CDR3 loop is CASAWVRQGSYNEQFF. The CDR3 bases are TGCGCCAGCGCTTGGGTCCGACAGGGGTCCTACAATGAGCAGTTCTTC.

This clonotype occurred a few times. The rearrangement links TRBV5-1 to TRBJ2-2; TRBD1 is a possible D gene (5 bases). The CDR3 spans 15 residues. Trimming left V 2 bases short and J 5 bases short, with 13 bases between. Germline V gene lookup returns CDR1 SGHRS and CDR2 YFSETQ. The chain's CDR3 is CASSLQADGTGELFF. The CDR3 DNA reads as TGCGCCAGCAGCTTACAGGCTGATGGGACCGGGGAGCTGTTTTTT. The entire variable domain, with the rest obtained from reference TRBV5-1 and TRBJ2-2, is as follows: KAGVTQTPRYLIKTRGQQVTLSCSPISGHRSVSWYQQTPGQGLQFLFEYFSETQRNKGNFPGRFSGRQFSNSRSEMNVSTLELGDSALYLCASSLQADGTGELFFGEGSRLTVL.

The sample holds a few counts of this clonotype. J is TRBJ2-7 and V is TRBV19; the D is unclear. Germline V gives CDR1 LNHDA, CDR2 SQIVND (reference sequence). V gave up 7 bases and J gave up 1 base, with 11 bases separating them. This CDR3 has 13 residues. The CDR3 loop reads CASTLTGSYEQYF. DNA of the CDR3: TGTGCCAGTACCCTGACGGGTTCCTACGAGCAGTACTTC.

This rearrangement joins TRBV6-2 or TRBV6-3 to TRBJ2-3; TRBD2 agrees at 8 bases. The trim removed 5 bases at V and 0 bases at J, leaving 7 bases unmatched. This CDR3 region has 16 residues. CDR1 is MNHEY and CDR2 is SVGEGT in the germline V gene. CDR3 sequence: CASSPTERESTDTQYF. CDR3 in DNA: TGTGCCAGCAGTCCCACGGAGCGGGAGAGCACAGATACGCAGTATTTT.

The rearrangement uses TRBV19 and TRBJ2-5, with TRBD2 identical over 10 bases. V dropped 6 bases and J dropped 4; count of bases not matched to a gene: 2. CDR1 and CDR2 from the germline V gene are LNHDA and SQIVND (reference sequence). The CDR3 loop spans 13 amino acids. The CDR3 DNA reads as TGTGCCAGTAGGGCTAGCGGGGGAGAGACCCAGTACTTC. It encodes CASRASGGETQYF.

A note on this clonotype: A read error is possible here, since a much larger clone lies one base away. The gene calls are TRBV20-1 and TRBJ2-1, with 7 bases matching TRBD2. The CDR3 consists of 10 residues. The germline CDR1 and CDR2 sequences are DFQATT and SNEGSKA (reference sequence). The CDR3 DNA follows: TGCAGTGCTGCGGGAGTTGAGGAGTTCTTC. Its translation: CSAAGVEEFF.

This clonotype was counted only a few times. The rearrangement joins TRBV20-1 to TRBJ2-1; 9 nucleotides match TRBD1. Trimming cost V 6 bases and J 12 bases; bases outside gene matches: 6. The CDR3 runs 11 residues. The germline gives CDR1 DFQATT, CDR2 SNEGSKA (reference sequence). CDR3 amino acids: CSALTGGPQFF. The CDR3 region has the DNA TGCAGTGCCCTAACAGGGGGCCCGCAGTTCTTC.

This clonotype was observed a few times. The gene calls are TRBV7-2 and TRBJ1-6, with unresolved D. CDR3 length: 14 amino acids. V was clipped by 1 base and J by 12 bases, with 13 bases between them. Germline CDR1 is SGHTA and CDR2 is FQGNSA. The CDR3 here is CASSLEVRGRPLHF. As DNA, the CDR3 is TGTGCCAGCAGCTTAGAAGTTCGGGGTAGACCCCTCCACTTT.

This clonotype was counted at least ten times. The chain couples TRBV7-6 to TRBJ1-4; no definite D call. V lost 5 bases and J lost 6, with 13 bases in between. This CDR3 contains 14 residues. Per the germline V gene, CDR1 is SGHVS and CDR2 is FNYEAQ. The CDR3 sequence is CASSLRTGYEKLFF. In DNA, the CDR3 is TGTGCCAGCAGCCTCAGAACGGGGTATGAAAAACTGTTTTTT.

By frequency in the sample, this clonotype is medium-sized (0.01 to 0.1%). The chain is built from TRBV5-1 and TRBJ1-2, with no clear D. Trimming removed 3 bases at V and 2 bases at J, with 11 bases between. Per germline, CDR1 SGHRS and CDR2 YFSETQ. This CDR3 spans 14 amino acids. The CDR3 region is CASSSGPGNYGYTF. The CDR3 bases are TGCGCCAGCAGCTCGGGCCCGGGAAACTATGGCTACACCTTC.

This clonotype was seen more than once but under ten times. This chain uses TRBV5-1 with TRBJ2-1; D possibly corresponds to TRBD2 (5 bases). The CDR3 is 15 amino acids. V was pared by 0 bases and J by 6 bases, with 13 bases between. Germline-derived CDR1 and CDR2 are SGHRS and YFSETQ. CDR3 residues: CASSLAGINSNEQFF. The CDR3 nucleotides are TGCGCCAGCAGCTTGGCGGGGATAAACAGCAATGAGCAGTTCTTC.

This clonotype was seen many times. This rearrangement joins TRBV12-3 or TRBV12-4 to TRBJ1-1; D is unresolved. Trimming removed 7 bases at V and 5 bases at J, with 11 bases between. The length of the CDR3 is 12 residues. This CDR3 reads CASTRTRTEAFF. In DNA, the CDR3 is TGTGCCAGCACCCGTACGAGGACTGAAGCTTTCTTT.

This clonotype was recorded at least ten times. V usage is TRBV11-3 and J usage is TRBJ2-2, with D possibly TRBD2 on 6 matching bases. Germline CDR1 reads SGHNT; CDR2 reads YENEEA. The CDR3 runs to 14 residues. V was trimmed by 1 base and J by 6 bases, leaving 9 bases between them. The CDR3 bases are TGTGCCAGCAGCTTAGTCGGGGGTCCCGGGGAGCTGTTTTTT. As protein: CASSLVGGPGELFF.

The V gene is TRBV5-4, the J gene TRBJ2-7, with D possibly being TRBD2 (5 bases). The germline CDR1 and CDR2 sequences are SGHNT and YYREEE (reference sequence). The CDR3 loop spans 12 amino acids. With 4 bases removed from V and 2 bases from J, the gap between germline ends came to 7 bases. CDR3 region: CASSTGTYEQYF. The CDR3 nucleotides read TGTGCCAGCAGCACCGGGACCTACGAGCAGTACTTC.

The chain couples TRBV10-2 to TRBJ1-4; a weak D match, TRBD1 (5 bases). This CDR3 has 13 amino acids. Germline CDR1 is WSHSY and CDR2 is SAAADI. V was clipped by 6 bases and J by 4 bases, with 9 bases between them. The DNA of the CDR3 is TGCGCCAGCAGACCACAGGTTAATGAAAAACTGTTTTTT. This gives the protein CASRPQVNEKLFF.

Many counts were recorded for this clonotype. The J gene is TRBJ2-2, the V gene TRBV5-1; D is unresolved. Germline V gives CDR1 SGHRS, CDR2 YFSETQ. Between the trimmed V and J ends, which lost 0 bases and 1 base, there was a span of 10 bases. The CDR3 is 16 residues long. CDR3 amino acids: CASSLVPGVNTGELFF. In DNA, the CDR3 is TGCGCCAGCAGCTTGGTTCCTGGGGTGAACACCGGGGAGCTGTTTTTT. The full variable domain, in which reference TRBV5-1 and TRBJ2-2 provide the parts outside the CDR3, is KAGVTQTPRYLIKTRGQQVTLSCSPISGHRSVSWYQQTPGQGLQFLFEYFSETQRNKGNFPGRFSGRQFSNSRSEMNVSTLELGDSALYLCASSLVPGVNTGELFFGEGSRLTVL.

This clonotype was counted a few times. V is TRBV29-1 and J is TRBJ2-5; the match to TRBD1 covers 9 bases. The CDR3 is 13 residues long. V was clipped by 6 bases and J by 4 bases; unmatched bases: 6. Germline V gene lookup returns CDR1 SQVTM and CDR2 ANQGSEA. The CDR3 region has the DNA TGCAGCGTAGGACAGGGGAGCGGAGAGACCCAGTACTTC. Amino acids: CSVGQGSGETQYF.

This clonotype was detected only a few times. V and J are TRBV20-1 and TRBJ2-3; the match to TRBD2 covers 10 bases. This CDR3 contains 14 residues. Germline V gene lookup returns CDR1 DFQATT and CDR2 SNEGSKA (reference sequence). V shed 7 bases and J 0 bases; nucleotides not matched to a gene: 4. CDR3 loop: CSVHSGRSTDTQYF. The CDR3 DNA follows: TGCAGTGTTCATAGCGGGAGGAGCACAGATACGCAGTATTTT.

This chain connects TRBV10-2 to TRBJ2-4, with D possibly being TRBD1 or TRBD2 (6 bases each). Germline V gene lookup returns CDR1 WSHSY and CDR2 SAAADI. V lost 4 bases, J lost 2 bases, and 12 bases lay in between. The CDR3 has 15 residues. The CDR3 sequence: CASSVRGTTKNIQYF. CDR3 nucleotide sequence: TGCGCCAGCAGTGTTCGCGGGACAACCAAAAACATTCAGTACTTC.

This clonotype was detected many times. CDR3 residues: CASSLRRQQAQYF. The DNA for the CDR3 is TGTGCCAGCAGCTTAAGGAGGCAACAGGCGCAGTATTTT. J is TRBJ2-3 and V is TRBV7-9; D might be TRBD1 or TRBD2, each matching 5 bases. V lost 2 bases and J 10 bases, leaving 13 bases between the germline ends. This CDR3 has 13 amino acids. Germline V gene sequence: CDR1 SEHNR, CDR2 FQNEAQ (reference sequence).

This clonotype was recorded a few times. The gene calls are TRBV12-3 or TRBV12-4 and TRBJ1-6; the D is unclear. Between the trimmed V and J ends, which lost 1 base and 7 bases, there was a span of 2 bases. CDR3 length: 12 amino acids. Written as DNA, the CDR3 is TGTGCCAGCAGTTTAGAGAATTCACCCCTCCACTTT. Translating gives CASSLENSPLHF.

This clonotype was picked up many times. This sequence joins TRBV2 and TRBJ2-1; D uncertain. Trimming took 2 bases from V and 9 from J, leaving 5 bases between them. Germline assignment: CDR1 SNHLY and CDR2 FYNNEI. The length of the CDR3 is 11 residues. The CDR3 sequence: CASSESVEQFF. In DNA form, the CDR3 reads TGTGCCAGCAGTGAATCTGTTGAGCAGTTCTTC.